The 21 T cell receptor beta chains in this list originate from one sample, sequenced in a study of cytomegalovirus exposure and HLA in healthy donors. Use of 60 Vbeta and 13 Jbeta primers characterized the PCR. Profiled with immunoSEQ multiplex PCR; TCRdb holds only in-frame clones, not every one. The top ten hold roughly 6.7% of the sample, which has some 200,000 clones, approximately 79% seen once. The sequenced material came from PBMCs. These receptors were taken from a man in his forties or fifties in good health and CMV-seropositive.

V gene TRBV6-6 combines with J gene TRBJ1-3; D is possibly TRBD1 (5 bases). Germline CDR1 MNHNY, CDR2 SVGAGI (reference sequence). The CDR3 runs to 13 residues. The germline V and J ends were trimmed by 7 bases and 2 bases, with 9 bases remaining between them. The chain's CDR3 is CASTQTAGNTIYF. In DNA, the CDR3 is TGTGCCAGCACCCAGACAGCTGGAAACACCATATATTTT.

The chain carries TRBV5-4 and TRBJ2-6, with 11 bases fitting TRBD1. Germline CDR1 reads SGHNT; CDR2 reads YYREEE (reference sequence). There are 17 residues in the CDR3. V was clipped by 3 bases and J by 1 base; unmatched bases: 3. CDR3 sequence: CASSWGQGGSGANVLTF. CDR3 nucleotides: TGTGCCAGCAGCTGGGGACAGGGGGGTTCTGGGGCCAACGTCCTGACTTTC.

Only a few counts were recorded for this clone. V usage is TRBV10-1 and J usage is TRBJ1-1; D uncertain. The CDR3 covers 14 residues. V was cut by 2 bases and J by 4 bases, with 11 bases left in between. Germline loops: CDR1 WNHNN, CDR2 SYGVQD (reference sequence). The CDR3 sequence is CASSEGEEGTEAFF. The DNA for the CDR3 is TGCGCCAGCAGTGAGGGGGAGGAGGGCACTGAAGCTTTCTTT.

This clone occurred once. The chain couples TRBV27 to TRBJ1-5; TRBD1 matches 8 bases. Looked up from germline, CDR1 is MNHEY and CDR2 is SMNVEV (reference sequence). The CDR3 consists of 15 residues. Unmatched junction bases numbered 7, after V lost 2 bases and J lost 7 bases. Here the CDR3 reads CASSLVSGGWQPQHF. DNA for the CDR3: TGTGCCAGCAGTTTAGTTTCAGGGGGCTGGCAGCCCCAGCATTTT.

V and J are TRBV9 and TRBJ2-3; perhaps TRBD2 as D (6 bases). CDR1 SGDLS and CDR2 YYNGEE come from the germline V gene. CDR3 length: 15 amino acids. V dropped 2 bases and J dropped 2 bases, with 12 bases sitting between them. CDR3 in DNA: TGTGCCAGCAGCGTGAGGCGGGGCCTCACAGATACGCAGTATTTT. Encoded protein: CASSVRRGLTDTQYF.

As concerns this clone: The sample carries other DNA sequences with the same CDR3. The rearrangement joins TRBV7-9 to TRBJ1-1, with D possibly matching TRBD1 (6 bases). The length of the CDR3 is 12 residues. Germline-derived CDR1 and CDR2 are SEHNR and FQNEAQ (reference sequence). The ends were cut back, 5 bases at V and 5 bases at J, with 9 bases in the middle. CDR3 amino acids: CASSPRGTEAFF. The CDR3, as DNA: TGTGCCAGCAGCCCCAGGGGAACTGAAGCTTTCTTT.

The rearrangement uses TRBV6-1 and TRBJ2-3, with a possible D match to TRBD1 (6 bases). Germline V gene data show CDR1 as MNHNS and CDR2 as SASEGT. The CDR3 has 13 amino acids. Trimming took 4 bases from V and 6 from J, leaving 11 bases between them. CDR3: CASSGGHSDTQYF. CDR3 nucleotide sequence: TGTGCCAGCAGTGGGGGACACTCGGATACGCAGTATTTT.

The chain uses TRBV6-6 and TRBJ1-4; 10 nucleotides agree with TRBD1. J lost 8 bases, V lost 7 bases, and 7 bases had no gene match. The germline V gene encodes CDR1 MNHNY and CDR2 SVGAGI (reference sequence). The CDR3 has 14 amino acids. DNA for the CDR3: TGTGCCAGCACTTGGGGACAGGGGAGAGAAAAACTGTTTTTT. Its translation: CASTWGQGREKLFF.

The V and J genes are TRBV10-1 and TRBJ2-4, with TRBD2 as a possible D gene (5 bases). The CDR3 is 13 residues long. Trimming took off 5 bases at V and 8 bases at J, with 13 bases between the two ends. From germline, CDR1 is WNHNN and CDR2 SYGVQD (reference sequence). DNA for the CDR3: TGCGCCAGCAGTTCGGAGGTCCGGGACATTCAGTACTTC. Its protein is CASSSEVRDIQYF.

The chain employs TRBV5-1 and TRBJ2-5; unclear D gene. The J call may not be correct, given that the DNA end is closer to TRBJ2-7. The CDR3 extends over 14 amino acids. Per the germline V gene, CDR1 is SGHRS and CDR2 is YFSETQ. DNA of the CDR3: TGCGCCAGCAGCTCTTCAATGGTCTCCTACGAGCAGTACTTC. Translation gives CASSSSMVSYEQYF.

As concerns this clone: The identical CDR3 is also encoded by other nucleotide sequences in the sample. The rearrangement uses TRBV28 and TRBJ2-7, with D maybe TRBD2 (6 bases). V lost 3 bases and J lost 0, with 9 bases in between. This CDR3 comprises 14 residues. Germline assignment: CDR1 MDHEN and CDR2 SYDVKM. In nucleotides, the CDR3 is TGTGCCAGCAGTTTTGCCGGGAGCTCCTACGAGCAGTACTTC. It encodes CASSFAGSSYEQYF. Full variable domain (remainder filled in from reference TRBV28 and TRBJ2-7): DVKVTQSSRYLVKRTGEKVFLECVQDMDHENMFWYRQDPGLGLRLIYFSYDVKMKEKGDIPEGYSVSREKKERFSLILESASTNQTSMYLCASSFAGSSYEQYFGPGTRLTVT.

The rearrangement links TRBV7-9 to TRBJ1-1; TRBD1 agrees at 8 bases. The CDR3 extends over 12 amino acids. The trim removed 5 bases at V and 6 bases at J, leaving 2 bases unmatched. Germline-derived CDR1 and CDR2 are SEHNR and FQNEAQ (reference sequence). In DNA, the CDR3 is TGTGCCAGCAGCCCAGGGGGCCCTGAAGCTTTCTTT. Protein: CASSPGGPEAFF.

This clone was seen just once. CDR3 loop: CASSFPLGGVEKLFF. CDR3 nucleotides: TGTGCCAGCAGCTTCCCTCTAGGCGGTGTGGAAAAACTGTTTTTT. The V and J genes are TRBV7-9 and TRBJ1-4; D is ambiguous. V lost 3 bases and J 8 bases, leaving 16 bases between the germline ends. This CDR3 has 15 amino acids. Germline values: CDR1 SEHNR, CDR2 FQNEAQ (reference sequence). Using reference TRBV7-9 and TRBJ1-4 for the parts outside the CDR3, the full variable domain is DTGVSQNPRHKITKRGQNVTFRCDPISEHNRLYWYRQTLGQGPEFLTYFQNEAQLEKSRLLSDRFSAERPKGSFSTLEIQRTEQGDSAMYLCASSFPLGGVEKLFFGSGTQLSVL.

The CDR3 sequence: CASSQEQGGSGYTF. Here the CDR3 DNA reads TGCGCCAGCAGCCAAGAACAGGGGGGTTCGGGCTACACCTTC. V gene TRBV4-3 combines with J gene TRBJ1-2; 8 nucleotides line up with TRBD1. Germline CDR1 reads LGHNA; CDR2 reads YSLEER. With 0 bases clipped from V and 8 bases from J, the junction kept 5 bases outside the gene matches. The CDR3 totals 14 residues.

The V call is TRBV18, the J call TRBJ1-2; no definite D call. The CDR3 consists of 13 residues. The V gene lost 3 bases and the J gene lost 7 bases, with 12 bases spanning the gap. Germline assignment: CDR1 KGHSH and CDR2 LQKENI. The CDR3 sequence is CASSPGGLAGYTF. The CDR3 nucleotides are TGTGCCAGCTCACCGGGAGGGTTGGCTGGCTACACCTTC.

The chain joins TRBV4-3 to TRBJ1-4; 10 bases agree with TRBD1. Trimming cost V 3 bases and J 6 bases; bases outside gene matches: 1. There are 14 residues in the CDR3. Germline V gene data show CDR1 as LGHNA and CDR2 as YSLEER. DNA for the CDR3: TGCGCCAGCAGCCAGGGACAGGGGTATGAAAAACTGTTTTTT. Residues: CASSQGQGYEKLFF.

The chain recombines TRBV11-2 with TRBJ1-5, with unresolved D. Germline V gene data show CDR1 as SGHAT and CDR2 as FQNNGV. Trimming pared 2 bases from V and 5 bases from J, leaving 7 bases between. This CDR3 contains 13 residues. This CDR3 is CASSLTSDQPQHF. For the CDR3, the DNA is TGTGCCAGCAGCTTAACCAGCGATCAGCCCCAGCATTTT.

The V gene is TRBV10-3, the J gene TRBJ2-1; 7 nucleotides line up with TRBD1. This CDR3 has 16 amino acids. Germline CDR1 and CDR2: ENHRY and SYGVKD. J lost 0 bases, V lost 2 bases, and 4 bases had no gene match. Here the CDR3 reads CAISEEDRVSYNEQFF. The DNA of the CDR3 is TGTGCCATCAGTGAGGAAGACAGGGTCTCCTACAATGAGCAGTTCTTC.

The chain uses TRBV5-6 and TRBJ2-2, with TRBD1 identical over 7 bases. The CDR3 spans 16 residues. The germline gives CDR1 SGHDT, CDR2 YYEEEE. V was pared by 0 bases and J by 3 bases, with 5 bases of the junction left unmatched. CDR3 amino acids: CASSLDRGMDTGELFF. CDR3 nucleotides: TGTGCCAGCAGCTTGGACAGGGGTATGGACACCGGGGAGCTGTTTTTT.

The gene calls are TRBV7-2 and TRBJ1-5; TRBD1 matches at 7 bases. Unmatched junction bases numbered 10, after V lost 5 bases and J lost 3 bases. The germline V gene encodes CDR1 SGHTA and CDR2 FQGNSA. The CDR3 is made up of 16 amino acids. DNA of the CDR3: TGTGCCAGCAGCGCTCGGACAGGACGAAACAATCAGCCCCAGCATTTT. Its translation is CASSARTGRNNQPQHF.

In this sample, this clone turned up a few times. The chain carries TRBV29-1 and TRBJ1-1; D is undetermined. CDR1 is SQVTM and CDR2 is ANQGSEA in the germline V gene. Trimming left V 4 bases short and J 0 bases short, with 6 bases between. The CDR3 contains 12 residues. CDR3 amino acids: CSVGHLNTEAFF. CDR3 nucleotides: TGCAGCGTTGGACACCTGAACACTGAAGCTTTCTTT.